This T cell receptor (beta chain) was recovered during a study of CD8+ T cells in alopecia areata. Study as a whole: Tofacitinib was given for 6 to 18 months, then stopped for 6 months.

The V end was cut by 9 bases, the J end by 0 bases, with 21 bases between. The CDR3 length is 17 residues. Looked up from germline, CDR1 is MGHRA and CDR2 is YSYEKL. Following RNA extraction, reverse transcription yielded cDNA that acted as the sequencing template. Only in-frame clones appear in the TCRdb table, and some are missing; sequencing was by immunoSEQ multiplex PCR. Of around 140,000 clones in the sample, 50% to 65% are singletons; the top ten hold 15% to 20%. The treatment was: oral pan-JAK inhibitor, 5-10 mg twice daily. This TCR was recovered from a human donor with alopecia areata. The chain joins TRBV4-1 to TRBJ2-1; D possibly matches TRBD1 or TRBD2 (6 bases each). The sample consisted of CD8+ T cells sorted from blood, taken at week 4, from a patient treated with tofacitinib. The CDR3 is CASSAGHELSSYNEQFF. The CDR3 DNA reads TGCGCCAGTAGCGCGGGACACGAATTGAGCTCCTACAATGAGCAGTTCTTC.